What follows describes a single T cell receptor (beta chain). The clone's antigen remains unknown. The input lacks base qualities; no much larger clone sits a single base away. For sorting, conventional CD4 T cells were defined as CD4+CD127+ cells. The AIRE-deficient patients had APECED syndrome. Sorting of Tconv and Treg cells intended for TCRbeta sequencing was performed on a FACSAria flow cytometer. The sorted cells went into 5-ml round-bottom polystyrene tubes, and the dry cell pellets were then frozen at -80 degrees C until sequencing. This record belongs to a study of B cell selection in AIRE deficiency (dated by TCRdb to the late 2010s). Regarding the study in general: A comparison of TCRbeta repertoires of sorted blood CD4+ conventional T cells and regulatory T cells was made between AIRE-deficient patients and healthy controls. The TCR-sequenced cohort comprised about five AIRE-deficient APECED patients and about five healthy control donors. Findings and caveats that apply to the study as a whole: Only TCRbeta chains were sequenced; about 40% of shared healthy-donor Treg sequences also occurred in healthy Tconv, possibly because of differing TCRalpha chains. Among 3,500 to 4,500 shared Treg TCRbeta sequences, around 30% were shared exclusively among healthy donors and around 9.2% exclusively among patients, which suggests that Treg selection is less efficient in the absence of AIRE. In terms of TCRBV gene usage, CDR3 length and TCR diversity, Tconv and Treg cells from AIRE-deficient patients looked similar to Tconv and Treg cells from healthy donors. Around 28% of Treg TCRbeta sequences shared among healthy donors appeared in patient Tconv cells, suggesting diversion of Treg-biased clones into the Tconv compartment. Shorter CDR3s were found in shared Treg sequences, reflecting a bias toward rearrangements containing few non-templated nucleotide insertions.

TCRbeta chain sequencing was performed with the immunoSEQ platform. The published analysis was carried out like this. Pooled conventional T cell repertoires yielded 100,000 to 110,000 distinct in-frame TCRbeta sequences from patients and 130,000 to 150,000 from healthy donors. Public Treg TCRbeta sequences were defined as those shared by two or more individuals and were then searched for in Tconv repertoires. Differences between groups were assessed using Mann-Whitney U tests with Bonferroni-Dunn correction in GraphPad Prism 7.03. This immuneACCESS table, as held by TCRdb, lists in-frame sequences with V and J called but not all clones. Of the missing ones, under half trace to an unresolved V gene in checked studies; the others have no known cause. V and J calls and clone size are given by that table; D and trimming were obtained from the DNA. For this sample the table gives about 23,000 clones, of which 95% to 98% were detected only once. More than 0.15% of the sample lies in the top ten.

Counted from cysteine to phenylalanine, this CDR3 has 17 amino acids. The DNA shown is the 51-base CDR3, in frame from base 1. The germline V gene (reference sequence) yields LNHNV for CDR1 and YYDKDF for CDR2. V is shortened by 1 base, J by 4 bases, and the region joining them spans 19 bases. Sequenced sample: conventional CD4+ T cells sorted from PBMCs. The chain joins TRBV15 to TRBJ1-1; matching of 6 bases hints at TRBD1 as the D gene. The TCR originated in a human donor with AIRE deficiency. Read as DNA, the sequence is TGTGCCACCAGCAGAGTGCGGGGGGGCGCGGGGAGCACTGAAGCTTTCTTT. It translates to CATSRVRGGAGSTEAFF.